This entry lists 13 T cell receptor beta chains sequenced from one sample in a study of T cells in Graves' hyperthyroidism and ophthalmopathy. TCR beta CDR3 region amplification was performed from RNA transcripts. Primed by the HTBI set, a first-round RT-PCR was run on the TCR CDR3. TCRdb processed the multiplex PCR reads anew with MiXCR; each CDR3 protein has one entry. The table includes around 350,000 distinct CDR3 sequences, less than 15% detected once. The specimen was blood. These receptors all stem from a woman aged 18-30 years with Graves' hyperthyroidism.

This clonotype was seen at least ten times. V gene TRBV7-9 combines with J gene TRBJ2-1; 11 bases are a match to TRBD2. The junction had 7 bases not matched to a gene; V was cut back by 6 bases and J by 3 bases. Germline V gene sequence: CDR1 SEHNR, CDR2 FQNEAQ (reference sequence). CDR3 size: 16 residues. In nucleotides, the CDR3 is TGTGCCAGCAGACACTCCCTAGCGGGGGGCTACAATGAGCAGTTCTTC. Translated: CASRHSLAGGYNEQFF.

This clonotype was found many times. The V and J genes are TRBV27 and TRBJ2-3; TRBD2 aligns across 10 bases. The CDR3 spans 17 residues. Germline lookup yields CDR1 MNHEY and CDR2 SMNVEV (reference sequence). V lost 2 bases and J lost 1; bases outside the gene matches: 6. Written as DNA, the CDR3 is TGTGCCAGCAGTTTAACGGCTAGCGGGAGTGGCACAGATACGCAGTATTTT. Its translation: CASSLTASGSGTDTQYF.

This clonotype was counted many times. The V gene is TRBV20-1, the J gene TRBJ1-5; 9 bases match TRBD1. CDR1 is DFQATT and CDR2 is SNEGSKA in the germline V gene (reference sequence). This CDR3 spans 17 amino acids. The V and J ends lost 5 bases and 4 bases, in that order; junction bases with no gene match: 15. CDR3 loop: CSAFISRDRAINQPQHF. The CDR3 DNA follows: TGCAGTGCTTTCATATCTCGGGACAGGGCGATAAATCAGCCCCAGCATTTT.

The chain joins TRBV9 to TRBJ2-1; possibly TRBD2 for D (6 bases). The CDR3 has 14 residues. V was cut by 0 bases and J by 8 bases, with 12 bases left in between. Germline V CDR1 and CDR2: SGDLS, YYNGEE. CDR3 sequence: CASSVVGGSDEQFF. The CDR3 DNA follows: TGTGCCAGCAGCGTAGTAGGAGGGTCGGATGAGCAGTTCTTC.

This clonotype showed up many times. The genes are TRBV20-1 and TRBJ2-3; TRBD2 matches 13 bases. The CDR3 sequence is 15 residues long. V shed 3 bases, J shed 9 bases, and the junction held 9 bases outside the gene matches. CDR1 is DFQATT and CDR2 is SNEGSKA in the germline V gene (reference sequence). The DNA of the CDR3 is TGCAGTGCTAGGCCTACTAGCGGGAGGGCCGACACGCAGTATTTT. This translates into CSARPTSGRADTQYF.

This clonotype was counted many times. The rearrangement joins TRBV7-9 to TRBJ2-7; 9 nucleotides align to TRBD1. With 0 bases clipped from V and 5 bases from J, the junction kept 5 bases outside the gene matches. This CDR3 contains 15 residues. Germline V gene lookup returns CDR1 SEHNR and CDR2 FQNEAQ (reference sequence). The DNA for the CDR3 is TGTGCCAGCAGCTTAGCGGGACAGGGAGGCCACGAGCAGTACTTC. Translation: CASSLAGQGGHEQYF.

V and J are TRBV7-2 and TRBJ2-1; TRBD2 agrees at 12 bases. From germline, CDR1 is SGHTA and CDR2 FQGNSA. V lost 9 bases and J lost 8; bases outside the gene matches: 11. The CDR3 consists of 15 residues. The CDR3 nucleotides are TGTGCCAGTCTGGCGACTAGCGGGAGTCACCATGAGCAGTTCTTC. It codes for CASLATSGSHHEQFF.

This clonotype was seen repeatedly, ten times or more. The CDR3 DNA is TGTGCCAGCAGTTACTCTCTAGCGGAAGAGACCCAGTACTTC. Translating it yields CASSYSLAEETQYF. V gene TRBV6-2 or TRBV6-3 combines with J gene TRBJ2-5, with 7 bases aligning to TRBD2. The V gene end was trimmed by 0 bases and the J gene end by 3 bases; junction bases not matched to a gene: 1. CDR3 length: 14 residues. The germline V gene has CDR1 MNHEY and CDR2 SVGEGT.

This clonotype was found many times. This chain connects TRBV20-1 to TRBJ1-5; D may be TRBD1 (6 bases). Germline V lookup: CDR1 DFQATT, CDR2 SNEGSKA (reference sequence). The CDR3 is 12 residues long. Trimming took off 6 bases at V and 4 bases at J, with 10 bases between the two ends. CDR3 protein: CSAGTGNQPQHF. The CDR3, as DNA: TGCAGTGCCGGAACAGGGAATCAGCCCCAGCATTTT.

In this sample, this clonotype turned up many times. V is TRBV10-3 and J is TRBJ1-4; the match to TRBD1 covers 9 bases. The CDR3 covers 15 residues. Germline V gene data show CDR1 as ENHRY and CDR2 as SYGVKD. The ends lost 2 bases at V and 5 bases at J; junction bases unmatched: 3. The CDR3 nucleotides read TGTGCCATCAGTGAGGAGGGGACAGGGAATGAAAAACTGTTTTTT. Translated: CAISEEGTGNEKLFF.

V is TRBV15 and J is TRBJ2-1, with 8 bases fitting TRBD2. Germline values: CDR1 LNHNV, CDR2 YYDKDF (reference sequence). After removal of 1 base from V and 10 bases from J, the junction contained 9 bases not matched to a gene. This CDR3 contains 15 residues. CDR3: CATSRVPGRGVEQFF. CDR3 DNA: TGTGCCACCAGCAGAGTTCCCGGGAGGGGTGTAGAGCAGTTCTTC.

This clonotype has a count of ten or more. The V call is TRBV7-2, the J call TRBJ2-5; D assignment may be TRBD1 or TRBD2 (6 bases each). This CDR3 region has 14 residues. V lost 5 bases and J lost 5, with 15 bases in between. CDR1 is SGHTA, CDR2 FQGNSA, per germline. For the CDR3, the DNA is TGTGCCAGCAGCCCATTGGGGGGCGGGGAGACCCAGTACTTC. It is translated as CASSPLGGGETQYF.

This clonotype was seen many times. The CDR3 protein is CASSWTGQETQYF. The DNA for the CDR3 is TGTGCCAGCAGTTGGACAGGGCAAGAGACCCAGTACTTC. The chain recombines TRBV27 with TRBJ2-5, with 8 bases that match TRBD1. The germline gives CDR1 MNHEY, CDR2 SMNVEV (reference sequence). With V trimmed by 4 bases and J by 2 bases, 0 bases remained unmatched. The CDR3 is made up of 13 amino acids.